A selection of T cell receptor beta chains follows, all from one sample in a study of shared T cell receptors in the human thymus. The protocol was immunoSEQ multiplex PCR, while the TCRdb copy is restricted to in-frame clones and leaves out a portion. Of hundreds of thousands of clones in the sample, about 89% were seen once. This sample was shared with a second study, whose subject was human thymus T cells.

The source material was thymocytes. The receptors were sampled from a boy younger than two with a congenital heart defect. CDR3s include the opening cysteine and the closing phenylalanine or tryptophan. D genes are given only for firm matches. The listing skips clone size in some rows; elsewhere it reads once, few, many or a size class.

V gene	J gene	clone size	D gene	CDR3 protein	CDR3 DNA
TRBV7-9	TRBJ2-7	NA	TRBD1	CASSKLIGDRGGEQYF	TGTGCCAGCAGCAAACTCATAGGGGACAGGGGTGGAGAGCAGTACTTC
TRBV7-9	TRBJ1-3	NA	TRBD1	CASSLQGSGNTIYF	TGTGCCAGCAGCCTACAGGGGTCAGGAAACACCATATATTTT
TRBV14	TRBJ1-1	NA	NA	CASSHVSGVMNTEAFF	TGTGCCAGCAGCCACGTATCCGGAGTTATGAACACTGAAGCTTTCTTT
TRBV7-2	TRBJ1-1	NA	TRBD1	CASSSPDREDFF	TGTGCCAGCAGCTCTCCGGACAGGGAAGATTTCTTT
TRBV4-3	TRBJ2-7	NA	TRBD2	CASSQVWSSGHTYEQYF	TGCGCCAGCAGCCAAGTCTGGTCTAGCGGACACACCTACGAGCAGTACTTC
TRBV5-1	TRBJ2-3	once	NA	CASSSFWGDQADTQYF	TGCGCCAGCAGTTCCTTCTGGGGGGATCAGGCAGATACGCAGTATTTT
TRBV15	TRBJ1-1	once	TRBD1	CATSRDVSKGAQAFF	TGTGCCACCAGCAGAGATGTGTCAAAGGGGGCTCAGGCTTTCTTT
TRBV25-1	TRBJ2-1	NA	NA	CASSERGGMSNEQFF	TGTGCCAGCAGTGAACGGGGCGGGATGTCCAATGAGCAGTTCTTC
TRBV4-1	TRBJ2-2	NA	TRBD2	CASSQEGLAGGPGTGELFF	TGCGCCAGCAGCCAAGAAGGTCTAGCGGGAGGGCCGGGCACCGGGGAGCTGTTTTTT
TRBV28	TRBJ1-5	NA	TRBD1	CASSWGQESNQPQHF	TGTGCCAGCAGTTGGGGACAGGAAAGCAATCAGCCCCAGCATTTT
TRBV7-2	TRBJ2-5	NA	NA	CASSSAFTGSGKTQYF	TGTGCCAGCAGCTCCGCCTTTACAGGGAGTGGTAAGACCCAGTACTTC
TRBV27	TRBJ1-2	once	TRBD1	CASSLGPGGGYGYTF	TGTGCCAGCAGTTTAGGTCCAGGGGGAGGCTATGGCTACACCTTC
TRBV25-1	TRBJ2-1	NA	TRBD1	CASSGKDREPINEQFF	TGTGCCAGCAGTGGAAAAGACAGGGAGCCCATTAATGAGCAGTTCTTC